The 10 T cell receptor beta chains listed next were all sequenced from one sample in a study of T cell responses to AZD1222 COVID-19 vaccine. This table comes from immunoSEQ multiplex PCR, and its TCRdb copy is limited to in-frame clones, with some not included. The profile shows 130,000 to 150,000 clones, approximately 94% of them singletons. Material: peripheral blood, obtained on day 0 of AZD1222 vaccination. These receptors all come from an adult in good health.

This chain uses TRBV19 with TRBJ2-1, with D perhaps TRBD2 (7 bases). From germline, CDR1 is LNHDA and CDR2 SQIVND (reference sequence). V lost 0 bases and J lost 4, with 13 bases in between. The CDR3 sequence is 16 residues long. The CDR3 DNA sequence: TGTGCCAGTAGTATAGAGAAGGAGGGGGGGTACAATGAGCAGTTCTTC. Protein: CASSIEKEGGYNEQFF. Looking up the rest from reference TRBV19 and TRBJ2-1 gives the full variable domain: DGGITQSPKYLFRKEGQNVTLSCEQNLNHDAMYWYRQDPGQGLRLIYYSQIVNDFQKGDIAEGYSVSREKKESFPLTVTSAQKNPTAFYLCASSIEKEGGYNEQFFGPGTRLTVL.

The chain combines TRBV6-5 with TRBJ1-5; D may be TRBD1 (6 bases). There are 14 residues in the CDR3. The germline V gene encodes CDR1 MNHEY and CDR2 SVGAGI. V lost 6 bases and J 4 bases, leaving 13 bases between the germline ends. The CDR3 nucleotides are TGTGCCAGCAGCCGAGGGGGTCCTAATCAGCCCCAGCATTTT. It yields the protein CASSRGGPNQPQHF.

This clone was counted once. V gene TRBV5-4 combines with J gene TRBJ1-4; D might be TRBD1 (5 bases). The CDR3 is made up of 18 amino acids. Per the germline V gene, CDR1 is SGHNT and CDR2 is YYREEE (reference sequence). Trimming shortened V by 0 bases and J by 4 bases, and 19 bases separated the two germline ends. The CDR3 sequence is CASSLEPGNPIVNEKLFF. The DNA for the CDR3 is TGTGCCAGCAGCTTGGAACCAGGGAACCCAATAGTTAATGAAAAACTGTTTTTT.

The gene calls are TRBV5-1 and TRBJ1-1, with D unresolved. Trimming took 2 bases from V and 4 from J, leaving 6 bases between them. The CDR3 sequence is 12 residues long. In germline, CDR1 is SGHRS, CDR2 YFSETQ. The CDR3 here is CASSFSGTEAFF. The CDR3 coding sequence is TGCGCCAGCAGCTTTAGCGGCACTGAAGCTTTCTTT.

The chain uses TRBV3-1 (or the pseudogene TRBV3-2) and TRBJ2-7, with 10 positions matching TRBD1. CDR1 is LGHDT and CDR2 is YNNKEL in the germline V gene (reference sequence). CDR3 length: 14 amino acids. J was trimmed by 6 bases and V by 1 base; bases with no gene match: 3. CDR3 bases: TGTGCCAGCAGCCAAGCCGGGACAGGGGTCGAGCAGTACTTC. Protein sequence: CASSQAGTGVEQYF.

The chain combines TRBV5-1 with TRBJ1-1, with D unclear. This CDR3 contains 16 residues. Trimming removed 1 base from V and 4 bases from J, with 17 bases in between. Germline V gives CDR1 SGHRS, CDR2 YFSETQ. CDR3 coding DNA: TGCGCCAGCAGCTTGTCTCCGGGGTTGTCGGGCACTGAAGCTTTCTTT. Translation gives CASSLSPGLSGTEAFF.

This clone has only one observation. This chain uses TRBV2 with TRBJ2-3; the D is unclear. The CDR3 is made up of 17 amino acids. Germline V gene sequence: CDR1 SNHLY, CDR2 FYNNEI. Trimming removed 6 bases from V and 0 bases from J, with 19 bases in between. The CDR3 loop is CASRSNDDHPSTDTQYF. In nucleotides, the CDR3 is TGTGCCAGCAGATCCAACGACGACCACCCTAGCACAGATACGCAGTATTTT.

The chain uses TRBV7-8 and TRBJ2-3, with TRBD2 as a possible D gene (6 bases). The V gene lost 4 bases and the J gene lost 2 bases, with 13 bases spanning the gap. The germline V gene has CDR1 SGHVS and CDR2 FQNEAQ. This CDR3 has 15 amino acids. The chain's CDR3 is CASSYAGSYTDTQYF. The CDR3, as DNA: TGTGCCAGCAGCTACGCGGGGTCCTACACAGATACGCAGTATTTT.

The chain uses TRBV5-1 and TRBJ1-2; 8 bases are a match to TRBD1. The CDR3 runs 14 residues. V shed 4 bases, J shed 8 bases, and the junction held 10 bases outside the gene matches. Germline CDR1 and CDR2: SGHRS and YFSETQ. The CDR3, as DNA: TGCGCCAGCAGCCCGGACAGGGTCAGTAGGGGCTACACCTTC. Encoded protein: CASSPDRVSRGYTF.

The rearrangement uses TRBV3-1 (or the pseudogene TRBV3-2) and TRBJ1-2; possibly TRBD1 for D (6 bases). V was pared by 2 bases and J by 5 bases, with 12 bases between. CDR1 LGHDT and CDR2 YNNKEL come from the germline V gene (reference sequence). CDR3 length equals 14 residues. The CDR3 coding sequence is TGTGCCAGCAGCCAACAGGGGCGCTTTTATGGCTACACCTTC. It translates to CASSQQGRFYGYTF.